This TCR beta chain originates from a study of cytomegalovirus exposure and HLA in healthy donors. Study-wide results and caveats: There were a few CMV-associated chains whose specificity for CMV antigens was confirmed in vitro.

The PCR was carried out with 60 Vbeta primers and 13 Jbeta primers. Repertoires were generated with immunoSEQ multiplex PCR, while TCRdb's copy carries only in-frame clones and drops some. The sample lists around 120,000 clones, about 59% occurring once. Healthy bone marrow donors made up the donor group. Points on this clone: Its antigen is unidentified.

Source material: PBMCs. This sequence originates from a woman aged 40 to 55 in good health and CMV-seropositive.

CDR3 sequence reads: CASSRGQLMGTMNTEAFF. The CDR3 region has the DNA TGTGCCAGCAGCCGGGGACAGCTTATGGGAACGATGAACACTGAAGCTTTCTTT. The chain links TRBV4-2 to TRBJ1-1; 7 nucleotides match TRBD1. The CDR3 runs 18 residues. Trimming took 4 bases from V and 0 from J; bases not matched to a gene: 14. Germline lookup yields CDR1 LGHNA and CDR2 YNFKEQ.